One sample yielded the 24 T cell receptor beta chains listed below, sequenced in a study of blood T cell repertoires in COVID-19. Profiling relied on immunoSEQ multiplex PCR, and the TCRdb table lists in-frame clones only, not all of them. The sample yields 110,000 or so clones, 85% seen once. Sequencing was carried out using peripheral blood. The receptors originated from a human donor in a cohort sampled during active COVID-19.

The CDR3 nucleotides are TGTGCCAGCAGCTGGAGGGACTCGAATAATTCACCCCTCCACTTT. Translation gives CASSWRDSNNSPLHF. The V and J genes are TRBV6-2 or TRBV6-3 and TRBJ1-6, with TRBD1 as a possible D gene (5 bases). This CDR3 has 15 residues. From germline, CDR1 is MNHEY and CDR2 SVGEGT. Trimming stripped 6 bases from V and 5 bases from J, with 14 bases between.

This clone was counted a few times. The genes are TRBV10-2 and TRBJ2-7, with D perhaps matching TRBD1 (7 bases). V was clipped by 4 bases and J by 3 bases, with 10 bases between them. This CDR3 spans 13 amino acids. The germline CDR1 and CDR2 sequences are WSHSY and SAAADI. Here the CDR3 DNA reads TGCGCCAGCAGTGTCCAGGGGGGCTACGAGCAGTACTTC. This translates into CASSVQGGYEQYF.

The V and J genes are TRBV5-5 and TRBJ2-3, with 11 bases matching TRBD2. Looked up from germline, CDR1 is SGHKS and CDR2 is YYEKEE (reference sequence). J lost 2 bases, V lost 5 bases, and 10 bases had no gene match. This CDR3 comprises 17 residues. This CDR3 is CASSRTPSGGNTDTQYF. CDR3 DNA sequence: TGTGCCAGCAGTCGGACCCCTAGCGGGGGGAACACAGATACGCAGTATTTT.

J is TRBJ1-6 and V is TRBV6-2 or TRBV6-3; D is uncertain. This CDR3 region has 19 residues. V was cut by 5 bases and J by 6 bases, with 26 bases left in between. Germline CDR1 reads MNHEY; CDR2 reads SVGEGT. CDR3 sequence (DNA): TGTGCCAGCAGTACCCCCGGGGTGTTACCCATTCGGGGTAATTCACCCCTCCACTTT. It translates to CASSTPGVLPIRGNSPLHF.

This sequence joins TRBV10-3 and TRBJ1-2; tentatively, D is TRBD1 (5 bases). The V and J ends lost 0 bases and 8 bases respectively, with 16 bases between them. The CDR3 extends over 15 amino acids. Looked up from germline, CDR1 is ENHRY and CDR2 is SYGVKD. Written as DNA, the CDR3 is TGTGCCATCAGTGAGTCGACTAGGGGACTAGAAGGCTACACCTTC. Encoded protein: CAISESTRGLEGYTF.

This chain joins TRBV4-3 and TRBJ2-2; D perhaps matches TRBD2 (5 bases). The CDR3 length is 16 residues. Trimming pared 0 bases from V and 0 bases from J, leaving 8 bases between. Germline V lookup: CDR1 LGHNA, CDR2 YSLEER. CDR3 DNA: TGCGCCAGCAGCCAAGACTCTAGCTCGAACACCGGGGAGCTGTTTTTT. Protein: CASSQDSSSNTGELFF.

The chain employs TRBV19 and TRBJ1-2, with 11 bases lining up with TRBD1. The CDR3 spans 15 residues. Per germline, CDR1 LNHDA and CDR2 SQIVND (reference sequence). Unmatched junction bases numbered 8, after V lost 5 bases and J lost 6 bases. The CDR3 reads CASSPRTGGWDGYTF. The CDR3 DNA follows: TGTGCCAGTAGTCCCCGGACAGGGGGCTGGGATGGCTACACCTTC.

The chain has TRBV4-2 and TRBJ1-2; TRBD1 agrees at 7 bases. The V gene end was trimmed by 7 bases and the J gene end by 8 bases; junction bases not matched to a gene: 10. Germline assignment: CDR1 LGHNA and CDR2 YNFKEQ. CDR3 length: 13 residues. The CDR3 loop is CASTRGFNGGYTF. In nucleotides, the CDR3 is TGTGCCAGCACCAGGGGGTTTAATGGAGGCTACACCTTC.

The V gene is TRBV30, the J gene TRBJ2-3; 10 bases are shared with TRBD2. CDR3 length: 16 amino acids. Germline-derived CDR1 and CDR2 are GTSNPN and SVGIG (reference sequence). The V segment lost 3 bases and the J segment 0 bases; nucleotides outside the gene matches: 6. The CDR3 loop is CAWSLGLAESTDTQYF. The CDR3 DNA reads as TGTGCCTGGAGCCTAGGACTAGCGGAGAGCACAGATACGCAGTATTTT. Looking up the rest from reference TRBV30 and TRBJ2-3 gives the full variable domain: SQTIHQWPATLVQPVGSPLSLECTVEGTSNPNLYWYRQAAGRGLQLLFYSVGIGQISSEVPQNLSASRPQDRQFILSSKKLLLSDSGFYLCAWSLGLAESTDTQYFGPGTRLTVL.

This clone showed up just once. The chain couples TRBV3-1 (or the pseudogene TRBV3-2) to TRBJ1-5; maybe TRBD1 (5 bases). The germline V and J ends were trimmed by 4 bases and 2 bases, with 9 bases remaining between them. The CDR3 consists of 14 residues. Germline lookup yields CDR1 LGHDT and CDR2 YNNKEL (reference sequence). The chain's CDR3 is CASSPWGGNQPQHF. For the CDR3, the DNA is TGTGCCAGCAGCCCCTGGGGGGGCAATCAGCCCCAGCATTTT.

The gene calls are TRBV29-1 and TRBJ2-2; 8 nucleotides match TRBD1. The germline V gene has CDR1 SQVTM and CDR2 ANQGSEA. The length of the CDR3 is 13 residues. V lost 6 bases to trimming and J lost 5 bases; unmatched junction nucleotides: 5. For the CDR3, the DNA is TGCAGCGTGCAGGGGGCTTGGACCGGGGAGCTGTTTTTT. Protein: CSVQGAWTGELFF.

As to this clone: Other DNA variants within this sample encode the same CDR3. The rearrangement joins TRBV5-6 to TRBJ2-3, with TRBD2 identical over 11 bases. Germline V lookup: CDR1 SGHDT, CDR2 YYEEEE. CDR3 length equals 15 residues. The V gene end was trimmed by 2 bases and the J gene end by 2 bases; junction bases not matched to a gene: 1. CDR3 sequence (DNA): TGTGCCAGCAGCTTTAGCGGGGGGGCCACAGATACGCAGTATTTT. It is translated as CASSFSGGATDTQYF.

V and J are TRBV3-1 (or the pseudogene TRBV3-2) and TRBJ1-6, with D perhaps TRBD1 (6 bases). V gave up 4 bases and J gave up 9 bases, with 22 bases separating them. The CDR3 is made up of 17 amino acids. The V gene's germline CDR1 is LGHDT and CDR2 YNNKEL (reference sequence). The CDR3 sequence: CASSPNRDISLRSPLHF. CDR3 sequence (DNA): TGTGCCAGCAGCCCCAACAGGGATATCAGTTTACGTTCACCCCTCCACTTT.

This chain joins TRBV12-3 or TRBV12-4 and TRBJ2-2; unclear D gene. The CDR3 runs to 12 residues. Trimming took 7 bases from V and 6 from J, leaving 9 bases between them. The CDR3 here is CASIPRSGELFF. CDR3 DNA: TGTGCCAGCATCCCTAGGTCCGGGGAGCTGTTTTTT.

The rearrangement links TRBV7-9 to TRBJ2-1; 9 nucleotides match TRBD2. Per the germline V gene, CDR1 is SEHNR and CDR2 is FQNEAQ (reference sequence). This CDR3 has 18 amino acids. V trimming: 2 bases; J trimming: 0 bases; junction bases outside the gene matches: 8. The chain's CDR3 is CASSLRAGGPSSYNEQFF. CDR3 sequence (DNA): TGTGCCAGCAGCTTACGAGCGGGGGGCCCAAGCTCCTACAATGAGCAGTTCTTC.

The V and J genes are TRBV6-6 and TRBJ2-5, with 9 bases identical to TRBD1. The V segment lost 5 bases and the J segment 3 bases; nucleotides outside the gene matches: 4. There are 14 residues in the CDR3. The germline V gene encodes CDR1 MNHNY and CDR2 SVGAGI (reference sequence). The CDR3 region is CASSARTGEETQYF. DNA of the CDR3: TGTGCCAGCAGTGCACGGACAGGGGAAGAGACCCAGTACTTC.

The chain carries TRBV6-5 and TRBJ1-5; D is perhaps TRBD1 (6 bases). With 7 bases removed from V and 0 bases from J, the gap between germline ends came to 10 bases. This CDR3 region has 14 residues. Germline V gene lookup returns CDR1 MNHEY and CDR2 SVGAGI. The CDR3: CASTYRVSNQPQHF. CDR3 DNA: TGTGCCAGCACCTACAGGGTTAGCAATCAGCCCCAGCATTTT.

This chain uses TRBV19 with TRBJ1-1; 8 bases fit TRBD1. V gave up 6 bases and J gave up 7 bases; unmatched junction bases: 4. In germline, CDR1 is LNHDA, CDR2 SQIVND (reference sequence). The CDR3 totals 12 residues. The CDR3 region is CASSRDRSEAFF. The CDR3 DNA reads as TGTGCCAGTAGCCGGGACAGGAGTGAAGCTTTCTTT.

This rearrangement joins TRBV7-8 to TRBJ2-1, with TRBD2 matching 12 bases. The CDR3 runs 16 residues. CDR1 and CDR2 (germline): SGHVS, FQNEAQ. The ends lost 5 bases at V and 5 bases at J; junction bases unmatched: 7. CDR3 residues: CASSIIRTSGNNEQFF. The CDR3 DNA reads TGTGCCAGCAGCATAATTCGGACTAGCGGGAACAATGAGCAGTTCTTC. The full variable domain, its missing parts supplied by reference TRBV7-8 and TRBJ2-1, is GAGVSQSPRYKVAKRGQDVALRCDPISGHVSLFWYQQALGQGPEFLTYFQNEAQLDKSGLPSDRFFAERPEGSVSTLKIQRTQQEDSAVYLCASSIIRTSGNNEQFFGPGTRLTVL.

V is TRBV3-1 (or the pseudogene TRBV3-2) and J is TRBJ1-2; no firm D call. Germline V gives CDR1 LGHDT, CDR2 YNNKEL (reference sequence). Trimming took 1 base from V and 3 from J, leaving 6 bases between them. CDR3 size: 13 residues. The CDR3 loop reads CASSQGQYYGYTF. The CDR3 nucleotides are TGTGCCAGCAGCCAAGGGCAGTACTATGGCTACACCTTC.

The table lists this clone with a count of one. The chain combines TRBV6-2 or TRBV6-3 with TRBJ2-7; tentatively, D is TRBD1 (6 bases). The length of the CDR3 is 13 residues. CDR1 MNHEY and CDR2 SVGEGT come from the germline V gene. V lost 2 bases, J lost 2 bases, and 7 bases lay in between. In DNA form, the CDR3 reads TGTGCCAGCAGTTACGCAGGGGCCTACGAGCAGTACTTC. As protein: CASSYAGAYEQYF.

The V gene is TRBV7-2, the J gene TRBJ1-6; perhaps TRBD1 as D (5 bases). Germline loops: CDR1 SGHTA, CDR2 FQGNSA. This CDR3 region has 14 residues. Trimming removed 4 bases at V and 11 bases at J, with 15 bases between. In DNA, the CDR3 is TGTGCCAGCAGCTCCACAGGTGCCAGACCACCCCTCCACTTT. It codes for CASSSTGARPPLHF.

CDR3 in amino acids: CASSQALSVYYGYTF. The DNA of the CDR3 is TGTGCCAGCAGCCAGGCTTTGTCGGTGTACTATGGCTACACCTTC. The chain combines TRBV7-2 with TRBJ1-2; D unclear. CDR1 is SGHTA, CDR2 FQGNSA, per germline. The CDR3 is made up of 15 amino acids. Trimming took 5 bases from V and 3 from J, leaving 16 bases between them.

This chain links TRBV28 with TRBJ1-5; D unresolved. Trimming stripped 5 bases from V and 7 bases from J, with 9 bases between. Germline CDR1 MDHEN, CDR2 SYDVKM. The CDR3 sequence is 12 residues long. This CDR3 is CASSPPSQPQHF. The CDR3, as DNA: TGTGCCAGCAGTCCGCCGAGCCAGCCCCAGCATTTT.